This TCR beta chain was profiled in a study of T cell repertoires in cytomegalovirus infection. Overall study findings and caveats: HLA-C-restricted CMV-specific TCR beta clonotypes prevailed in the ex vivo response.

This clonotype was detected only a few times. Antigen specificity is unknown. TCRdb ran MiXCR on the reads and lists one entry per CDR3 protein. The sample has approximately 550,000 distinct CDR3 sequences, about 17% seen once. Germline V gene sequence: CDR1 SGHKS, CDR2 YYEKEE (reference sequence). The CDR3 contains 13 residues. Trimming at V came to 4 bases and at J to 13 bases, leaving 11 bases not matched to a gene. This sequence was found in a human donor in good health (CMV status not recorded). Some clones in this sample may be carry-over from other donors' samples. Sequencing used CD8+ T cells from PBMCs. The V gene is TRBV5-5, the J gene TRBJ2-1; 7 positions agree with TRBD2. The CDR3 nucleotides read TGTGCCAGCAGCCCGGGGGGTACAACAGCCCAGTTCTTC. It translates to CASSPGGTTAQFF.